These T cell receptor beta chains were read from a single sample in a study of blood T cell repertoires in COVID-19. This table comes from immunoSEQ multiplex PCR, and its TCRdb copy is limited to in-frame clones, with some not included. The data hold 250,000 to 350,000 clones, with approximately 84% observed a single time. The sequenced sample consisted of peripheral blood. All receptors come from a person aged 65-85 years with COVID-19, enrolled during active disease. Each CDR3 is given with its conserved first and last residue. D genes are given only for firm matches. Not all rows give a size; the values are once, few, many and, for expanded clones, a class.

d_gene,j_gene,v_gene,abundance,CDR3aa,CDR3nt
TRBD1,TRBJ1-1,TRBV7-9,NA,CASSPQGAWGTEAFF,TGTGCCAGCAGCCCGCAGGGGGCTTGGGGCACTGAAGCTTTCTTT
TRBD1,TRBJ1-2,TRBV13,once,CASSTGQGRRGYTF,TGTGCCAGCAGCACCGGACAGGGGCGACGCGGCTACACCTTC
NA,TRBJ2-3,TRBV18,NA,CASMKPNTQYF,TGTGCCAGCATGAAGCCGAATACGCAGTATTTT
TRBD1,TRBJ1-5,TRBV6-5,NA,CASLTGGNQPQHF,TGTGCCAGCTTGACAGGGGGAAACCAGCCCCAGCATTTT
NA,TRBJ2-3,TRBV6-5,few,CASSYEANTDTQYF,TGTGCCAGCAGTTATGAGGCCAACACAGATACGCAGTATTTT
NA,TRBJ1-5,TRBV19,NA,CASSPARQPQHF,TGTGCCAGTAGTCCCGCCCGGCAGCCCCAGCATTTT
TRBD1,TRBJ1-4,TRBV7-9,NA,CASSQVTGGNEKLFF,TGTGCCAGCAGCCAAGTGACAGGGGGGAATGAAAAACTGTTTTTT
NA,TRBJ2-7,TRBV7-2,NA,CASSSPPGERSYEQYF,TGTGCCAGCAGCTCCCCCCCGGGTGAGAGGTCCTACGAGCAGTACTTC
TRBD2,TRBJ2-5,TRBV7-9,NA,CASSLALRTSGEETQYF,TGTGCCAGCAGCTTAGCGCTTAGGACTAGCGGGGAAGAGACCCAGTACTTC
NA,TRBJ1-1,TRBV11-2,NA,CASSLDPTEAFF,TGTGCCAGCAGCTTAGATCCGACTGAAGCTTTCTTT
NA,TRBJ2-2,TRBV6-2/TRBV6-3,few,CASSWEGALGTWELFF,TGTGCCAGCAGTTGGGAAGGGGCGCTGGGGACATGGGAGCTGTTTTTT
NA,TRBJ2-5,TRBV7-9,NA,CASSFGGVSQYF,TGTGCCAGCAGCTTCGGCGGCGTATCCCAGTACTTC
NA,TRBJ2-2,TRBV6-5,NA,CASRAGTNTGELFF,TGTGCCAGCAGGGCCGGGACAAACACCGGGGAGCTGTTTTTT
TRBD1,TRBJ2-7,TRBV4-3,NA,CASSRAFDRGITYEQYF,TGCGCCAGCAGCAGGGCTTTTGACAGGGGAATCACCTACGAGCAGTACTTC
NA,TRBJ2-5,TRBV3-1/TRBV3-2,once,CASSQVVARYPQETQYF,TGTGCCAGCAGCCAAGTAGTGGCTAGATACCCCCAAGAGACCCAGTACTTC
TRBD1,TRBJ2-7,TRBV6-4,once,CASSADGVDREHYEQYF,TGTGCCAGCAGTGCGGATGGGGTAGACAGGGAACACTACGAGCAGTACTTC
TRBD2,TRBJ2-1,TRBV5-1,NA,CASSSGLAGGPSYNEQFF,TGCGCCAGCAGTTCGGGACTAGCGGGGGGACCCTCCTACAATGAGCAGTTCTTC
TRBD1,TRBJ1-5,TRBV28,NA,CASRPQGVPNQPQHF,TGTGCCAGCAGGCCACAGGGGGTGCCAAATCAGCCCCAGCATTTT
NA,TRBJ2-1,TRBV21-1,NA,CASSTFLLLASRSYNEQFF,TGTGCCAGCAGCACCTTCCTCTTACTAGCGTCTAGGTCCTACAATGAGCAGTTCTTC
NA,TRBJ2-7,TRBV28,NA,CASSFILNEQYF,TGTGCCAGCAGTTTTATCTTAAACGAGCAGTACTTC
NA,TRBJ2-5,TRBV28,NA,CASSHRTGQETQYF,TGTGCCAGCAGTCACCGGACGGGACAAGAGACCCAGTACTTC
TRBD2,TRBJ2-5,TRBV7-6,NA,CASSSGLAGGQGETQYF,TGTGCCAGCAGCTCGGGACTAGCGGGGGGGCAAGGGGAGACCCAGTACTTC
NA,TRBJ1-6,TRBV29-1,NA,CSVTRGSQAQPNSPLHF,TGCAGCGTTACCAGAGGATCACAGGCGCAACCTAATTCACCCCTCCACTTT
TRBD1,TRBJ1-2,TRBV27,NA,CASSPRTGGGYTF,TGTGCCAGCAGTCCACGGACAGGGGGGGGCTACACCTTC
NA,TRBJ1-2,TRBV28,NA,CASQDTGYTF,TGTGCCAGCCAGGACACTGGCTACACCTTC
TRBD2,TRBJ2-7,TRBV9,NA,CASSVGTSGSYEQYF,TGTGCCAGCAGCGTAGGGACTAGCGGCTCCTACGAGCAGTACTTC
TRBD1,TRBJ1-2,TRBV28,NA,CATPGPWAGGNYGYTF,TGTGCCACCCCGGGGCCCTGGGCAGGGGGTAATTATGGCTACACCTTC
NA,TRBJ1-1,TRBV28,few,CASSLSGGSTEAFF,TGTGCCAGCAGTTTATCGGGGGGTTCCACTGAAGCTTTCTTT
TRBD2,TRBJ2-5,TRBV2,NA,CASSALTSGETQYF,TGTGCCAGCAGCGCCCTGACTAGCGGAGAGACCCAGTACTTC
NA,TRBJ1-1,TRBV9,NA,CASSVGEGRNTEAFF,TGTGCCAGCAGCGTAGGGGAGGGGCGAAACACTGAAGCTTTCTTT
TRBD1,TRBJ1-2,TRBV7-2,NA,CASSSSGGHYGYTF,TGTGCCAGCAGCAGCTCAGGGGGGCACTATGGCTACACCTTC
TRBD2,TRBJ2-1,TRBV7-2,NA,CASSLVGGGSGKQFF,TGTGCCAGCAGCTTAGTCGGGGGGGGTTCCGGGAAGCAGTTCTTC
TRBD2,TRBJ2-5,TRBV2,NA,CASTIGTSATGAQYF,TGTGCCAGCACAATCGGGACTAGCGCGACAGGGGCCCAGTACTTC
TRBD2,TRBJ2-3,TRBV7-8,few,CASSLVLAGDTDTQYF,TGTGCCAGCAGCTTAGTACTAGCGGGAGACACAGATACGCAGTATTTT
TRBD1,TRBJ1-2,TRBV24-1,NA,CATSGSDRGLWGYTF,TGTGCCACCAGTGGCTCGGACAGGGGACTCTGGGGCTACACCTTC
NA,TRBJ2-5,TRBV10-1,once,CASRRCGSGSGQETQYF,TGCGCCAGCAGGCGTTGTGGGAGTGGTAGCGGCCAAGAGACCCAGTACTTC